This passage covers 20 T cell receptor beta chains from one sample sequenced in a study of glioma-infiltrating T cells after dendritic cell vaccination. Time point indicated: after dendritic cell vaccination, including at tumor progression/relapse. This table comes from immunoSEQ multiplex PCR, and its TCRdb copy is limited to in-frame clones, with some not included. The sample has more than 95,000 clones, roughly 80% seen once. The sequences come from blood, collected after dendritic cell vaccination. Receptors originate from a human donor with glioblastoma.

This clone showed up just a few times. V usage is TRBV9 and J usage is TRBJ1-4; 7 bases are a match to TRBD1. This CDR3 has 15 residues. J lost 4 bases, V lost 4 bases, and 7 bases had no gene match. The germline gives CDR1 SGDLS, CDR2 YYNGEE. The CDR3 nucleotides are TGTGCCAGCAGCCCGCGGACAGGTTTTAATGAAAAACTGTTTTTT. Encoded protein: CASSPRTGFNEKLFF.

The rearrangement joins TRBV29-1 to TRBJ2-1; possible D gene TRBD1, 6 bases. Trimming left V 6 bases short and J 0 bases short, with 15 bases between. The CDR3 is 15 residues long. Germline loops: CDR1 SQVTM, CDR2 ANQGSEA. The CDR3 bases are TGCAGCGTCGGTAAAAGGGGGAGCTCCTACAATGAGCAGTTCTTC. This translates into CSVGKRGSSYNEQFF.

The rearrangement links TRBV27 to TRBJ1-3, with 8 bases aligning to TRBD1. The CDR3 is made up of 16 amino acids. The germline gives CDR1 MNHEY, CDR2 SMNVEV (reference sequence). V lost 4 bases to trimming and J lost 0 bases; unmatched junction nucleotides: 5. The CDR3 here is CASSYTGGNSGNTIYF. The DNA for the CDR3 is TGTGCCAGCAGTTACACAGGGGGTAACTCTGGAAACACCATATATTTT.

The chain couples TRBV18 to TRBJ1-2, with 9 bases aligning to TRBD1. J lost 2 bases, V lost 3 bases, and 13 bases had no gene match. This CDR3 is built from 18 residues. Germline CDR1 reads KGHSH; CDR2 reads LQKENI. DNA of the CDR3: TGTGCCAGCTCACCCCTTCCCCCCCTTACAGGGGGCAACTATGGCTACACCTTC. It encodes CASSPLPPLTGGNYGYTF. Filled out from reference TRBV18 and TRBJ1-2, the complete variable domain reads NAGVMQNPRHLVRRRGQEARLRCSPMKGHSHVYWYRQLPEEGLKFMVYLQKENIIDESGMPKERFSAEFPKEGPSILRIQQVVRGDSAAYFCASSPLPPLTGGNYGYTFGSGTRLTVV.

J is TRBJ2-5 and V is TRBV6-1; D remains unclear. TRBJ2-7 matches the DNA end more closely, so the J call is doubtful. The CDR3 contains 14 residues. Germline V gene lookup returns CDR1 MNHNS and CDR2 SASEGT. In DNA, the CDR3 is TGTGCCAGCAGTGACGAGTGGAGCTCCTACGAGCAGTACTTC. Its protein is CASSDEWSSYEQYF.

This clone turned up a few times. The chain joins TRBV7-2 to TRBJ2-7; 8 bases match TRBD1. CDR1 and CDR2 (germline): SGHTA, FQGNSA. This CDR3 has 15 amino acids. V lost 5 bases to trimming and J lost 1 base; unmatched junction nucleotides: 7. CDR3 DNA: TGTGCCAGCAGCCGGACAGGGATGGCGTCCTACGAGCAGTACTTC. Residues: CASSRTGMASYEQYF. The full variable domain, in which reference TRBV7-2 and TRBJ2-7 provide the parts outside the CDR3, is GAGVSQSPSNKVTEKGKDVELRCDPISGHTALYWYRQSLGQGLEFLIYFQGNSAPDKSGLPSDRFSAERTGGSVSTLTIQRTQQEDSAVYLCASSRTGMASYEQYFGPGTRLTVT.

With respect to this clone: Relative to the germline gene, one junction end is altered; a read error may explain this. V and J are TRBV30 and TRBJ2-3, with 10 bases lining up with TRBD1. Germline assignment: CDR1 GTSNPN and CDR2 SVGIG (reference sequence). The CDR3 sequence is 15 residues long. The chain's CDR3 is CTWSVVGQGTDTQYF. As DNA, the CDR3 is TGTACCTGGAGTGTTGTGGGACAGGGGACAGATACGCAGTATTTT.

The V call is TRBV19, the J call TRBJ1-2; TRBD1 agrees at 10 bases. This CDR3 is built from 17 residues. CDR1 is LNHDA and CDR2 is SQIVND in the germline V gene (reference sequence). With 5 bases clipped from V and 0 bases from J, the junction kept 9 bases outside the gene matches. The chain's CDR3 is CASSQPGQGTSNYGYTF. As DNA, the CDR3 is TGTGCCAGTAGTCAACCGGGACAGGGGACTTCTAACTATGGCTACACCTTC.

This sequence joins TRBV6-1 and TRBJ2-7; no definite D call. The V gene's germline CDR1 is MNHNS and CDR2 SASEGT. The V end was cut by 3 bases, the J end by 3 bases, with 15 bases between. The CDR3 consists of 15 residues. CDR3 bases: TGTGCCAGCAGTGAGGGCCCTCCTGACCTCTACGAGCAGTACTTC. Its translation: CASSEGPPDLYEQYF.

The J gene is TRBJ2-3, the V gene TRBV5-1; TRBD2 aligns across 9 bases. Trimming took 1 base from V and 7 from J; bases not matched to a gene: 19. The V gene's germline CDR1 is SGHRS and CDR2 YFSETQ. This CDR3 spans 19 amino acids. CDR3 sequence: CASSLPQSRGSGGQYTQYF. The CDR3 DNA reads as TGCGCCAGCAGCTTGCCCCAGTCCCGGGGAAGCGGGGGGCAATATACGCAGTATTTT.

The chain couples TRBV5-1 to TRBJ2-6; D is unclear. Germline V gene data show CDR1 as SGHRS and CDR2 as YFSETQ. The V gene lost 5 bases and the J gene lost 2 bases, with 8 bases spanning the gap. The CDR3 has 14 amino acids. This CDR3 reads CASSDSPGANVLTF. For the CDR3, the DNA is TGCGCCAGCAGTGACTCGCCTGGGGCCAACGTCCTGACTTTC.

V usage is TRBV6-6 and J usage is TRBJ1-6, with unresolved D. Trimming shortened V by 4 bases and J by 4 bases, and 8 bases separated the two germline ends. The CDR3 contains 14 residues. From germline, CDR1 is MNHNY and CDR2 SVGAGI (reference sequence). The CDR3 DNA sequence: TGTGCCAGCAGTTTAGAAGATTATAATTCACCCCTCCACTTT. Residues: CASSLEDYNSPLHF.

The chain couples TRBV5-1 to TRBJ2-2, with TRBD2 identical over 10 bases. The germline CDR1 and CDR2 sequences are SGHRS and YFSETQ. CDR3 length: 16 amino acids. J lost 4 bases, V lost 5 bases, and 8 bases had no gene match. The CDR3 spells CASRALAGPSTGELFF. DNA for the CDR3: TGCGCCAGCAGGGCACTAGCGGGGCCTAGCACCGGGGAGCTGTTTTTT.

The rearrangement links TRBV6-5 to TRBJ1-4; D not certain. The CDR3 loop spans 15 amino acids. The V end was cut by 6 bases, the J end by 0 bases, with 11 bases between. Germline V lookup: CDR1 MNHEY, CDR2 SVGAGI. Here the CDR3 DNA reads TGTGCCAGCAGGGCACAGATATCAACTAATGAAAAACTGTTTTTT. Protein product: CASRAQISTNEKLFF.

The rearrangement links TRBV2 to TRBJ1-2; D is possibly TRBD1 (6 bases). Trimming pared 5 bases from V and 7 bases from J, leaving 14 bases between. CDR1 is SNHLY, CDR2 FYNNEI, per germline. The CDR3 has 13 amino acids. The CDR3 reads CASSIKTGFGYTF. The CDR3 DNA reads TGTGCCAGCAGTATTAAAACAGGGTTTGGCTACACCTTC.

This clone has more than one count but fewer than ten. The chain joins TRBV27 to TRBJ1-2, with D perhaps matching TRBD1 (5 bases). This CDR3 contains 14 residues. Between the trimmed V and J ends, which lost 5 bases and 6 bases, there was a span of 16 bases. The germline V gene has CDR1 MNHEY and CDR2 SMNVEV (reference sequence). The CDR3 coding sequence is TGTGCCAGCAGTGGGGGAGGTCCGGAAAATGGCTACACCTTC. Protein: CASSGGGPENGYTF.

The chain carries TRBV2 and TRBJ1-2, with unresolved D. CDR1 is SNHLY, CDR2 FYNNEI, per germline. Trimming took 7 bases from V and 6 from J, leaving 15 bases between them. The CDR3 covers 13 residues. The CDR3 coding sequence is TGTGCCAGCATCGATAAAAACAGACATGGCTACACCTTC. Protein sequence: CASIDKNRHGYTF.

V and J are TRBV30 and TRBJ1-1; no clear D gene. V was trimmed by 2 bases and J by 0 bases, leaving 13 bases between them. The CDR3 contains 15 residues. Per the germline V gene, CDR1 is GTSNPN and CDR2 is SVGIG (reference sequence). CDR3 in amino acids: CAWSPKRQLNTEAFF. The CDR3 nucleotides read TGTGCCTGGAGTCCTAAGCGCCAGTTGAACACTGAAGCTTTCTTT. The variable domain in full, completed from reference TRBV30 and TRBJ1-1, reads SQTIHQWPATLVQPVGSPLSLECTVEGTSNPNLYWYRQAAGRGLQLLFYSVGIGQISSEVPQNLSASRPQDRQFILSSKKLLLSDSGFYLCAWSPKRQLNTEAFFGQGTRLTVV.

This clone was found once. The genes are TRBV5-4 and TRBJ2-3; 15 bases agree with TRBD2. Per germline, CDR1 SGHNT and CDR2 YYREEE (reference sequence). This CDR3 is built from 15 residues. Germline trimming cut 4 bases from V and 6 bases from J; bases unmatched to any gene: 3. This chain's CDR3 is CASSPGLAGGDTQYF. The DNA for the CDR3 is TGTGCCAGCAGCCCCGGACTAGCGGGGGGGGATACGCAGTATTTT.

The rearrangement links TRBV6-5 to TRBJ2-7, with TRBD1 matching 7 bases. This CDR3 is built from 15 residues. The junction had 12 bases not matched to a gene; V was cut back by 8 bases and J by 2 bases. Germline values: CDR1 MNHEY, CDR2 SVGAGI. The CDR3 region has the DNA TGTGCCAGCGGGAAACGGACAGGCTTAACCTACGAGCAGTACTTC. Translating it yields CASGKRTGLTYEQYF.